This T cell receptor (beta chain) comes out of a study of OX40 agonist ivuxolimab in advanced cancers. In the study overall: Having had anti-PD-1, anti-PD-L1 or anti-CTLA-4 therapy before was allowed, and around 44% had some. Broader study findings: Near-lowest levels of clonal expansion characterized partial responders at 0.1-3.0 mg/kg.

Notes on this clone: Its target is unknown.

CDR3 length: 14 residues. Germline CDR1 MGHRA, CDR2 YSYEKL. V lost 0 bases to trimming and J lost 11 bases; unmatched junction nucleotides: 8. Sequencing used immunoSEQ multiplex PCR; TCRdb keeps in-frame clones, though not all of them. The data contain about 66,000 clones, roughly four fifths of them singletons. People who had autoimmune disease history or systemic immunosuppression were excluded. The starting material was CD4+ or CD8+ T cells sorted from blood, obtained in a trial of the OX40 agonist ivuxolimab. This TCR was sampled from an adult with an advanced solid tumor such as melanoma, head and neck, liver or kidney cancer. The chain uses TRBV4-1 and TRBJ2-5; TRBD1 matches at 8 bases. This CDR3 reads CASSQEGQGAWQYF. The DNA of the CDR3 is TGCGCCAGCAGCCAAGAAGGGCAGGGGGCCTGGCAGTACTTC.